This T cell receptor (beta chain) was identified in a study of blood T cell repertoires in COVID-19 (dated by TCRdb to between 2020 and 2021). With respect to the entire study: Samples covering the acute and convalescent phases of COVID-19 were provided by collaborators in the United States, Italy and Spain. Subjects who had been exposed to COVID-19, were actively infected with it, or had recovered from it provided the deeply sampled blood TCRbeta repertoires that made up the dataset. HLA class I and class II types, where available, came from metadata supplied by the sample provider rather than from assay-based typing. The repertoires were made available in a free public database intended to serve as a resource for research on the immune response to SARS-CoV-2. A de-identified subject ID, COVID-19 status, age in years and sex were almost always included in the sample metadata. The material from the prospective study consisted of cDNA or gDNA derived from T cells, B-cell-depleted T cells, or PBMCs. Samples were obtained from the ongoing ImmuneRACE study (first 160 participants) and from about 1,300 subjects provided by 6 global collaborators.

Note on this clone: It has no known antigen specificity. Per-base quality was not reported, and no clone a single base away is much larger than it.

Each collaborating institution followed its own protocols to collect whole blood in K2EDTA tubes. For TCRbeta analysis, collaborators shipped samples in one of three forms: frozen whole blood, isolated PBMCs, or DNA extracted from either of those sample types. Trimming costs V 4 bases and J 4 bases, and their ends lie 11 bases apart. The CDR3 covers 13 residues, taking in both the cysteine and the phenylalanine. The read is trimmed to its CDR3 DNA, 39 bases read in frame from base 1. For CDR1 and CDR2, the germline V gene lists SGHDT and YYEEEE. Paper-wide results and their limitations: How much clinical and demographic metadata was included differed by source and by participant, and the metadata was provided uncurated.

TCRbeta CDR3 regions were amplified from genomic DNA by means of the immunoSEQ Assay, a bias-controlled multiplex PCR. The study's own analysis went as follows. Nucleated cell counts per sample were estimated from amplification of reference gene primers within the assay. To quantify the absolute abundance of each unique TCRbeta CDR3 rearrangement, sequence reads were collapsed and filtered. For each sample, productive Simpson clonality was calculated as the square root of Simpson's diversity index over productive rearrangements. This is the immuneACCESS table as TCRdb keeps it, with only in-frame sequences that have V and J called. A part of the clones is gone; compared with another copy, unresolved V genes explain less than half, and the rest is unexplained. For V, J and clone size, that table is used; D and trimming come from the DNA. Recorded for this sample are about 190,000 clones; about 88% of them occurred a single time. The ten most abundant clones make up 1% to 1.4% of the sample.

Material: peripheral blood. This sequence uses TRBV5-6 and TRBJ1-2, and perhaps TRBD1 as D gene, on 5 matching bases. The receptor's source is a man aged 30 to 39 with acute or convalescent COVID-19. For the CDR3, the sequence is CASSETVIYGYTF. Read as DNA, the sequence is TGTGCCAGCAGCGAGACAGTGATCTATGGCTACACCTTC.